This TCR beta chain was recovered during a study of blood T cell repertoires in COVID-19. Study summary: PBMCs, B-cell-depleted T cells, or T cells provided the cDNA or gDNA that made up the material.

The CDR3 extends over 13 amino acids. From germline, CDR1 is MNHEY and CDR2 SMNVEV (reference sequence). Trimming cost V 2 bases and J 6 bases, with 8 bases left between them. In the study's own analysis: Reference gene primer amplification yielded estimated nucleated cell counts. TCRdb keeps only in-frame clones here, not all; method: immunoSEQ multiplex PCR. That table gives V, J and clone size, and the DNA gave D and trimming. The data show around 220,000 clones, roughly 89% seen once. Participants, 18 to 89 years old, spanned around 25 US areas. It was within 2 weeks before study entry that exposed participants met a COVID-19 case.

This chain connects TRBV27 to TRBJ1-5; no clear D gene. The sequence came from a man aged 30 to 39 who had been exposed to COVID-19. What was sequenced was PBMCs or T cells enriched from blood (not recorded which). The CDR3 loop is CASSLGPRQPQHF. The CDR3 DNA reads TGTGCCAGCAGTTTAGGGCCCCGTCAGCCCCAGCATTTT.